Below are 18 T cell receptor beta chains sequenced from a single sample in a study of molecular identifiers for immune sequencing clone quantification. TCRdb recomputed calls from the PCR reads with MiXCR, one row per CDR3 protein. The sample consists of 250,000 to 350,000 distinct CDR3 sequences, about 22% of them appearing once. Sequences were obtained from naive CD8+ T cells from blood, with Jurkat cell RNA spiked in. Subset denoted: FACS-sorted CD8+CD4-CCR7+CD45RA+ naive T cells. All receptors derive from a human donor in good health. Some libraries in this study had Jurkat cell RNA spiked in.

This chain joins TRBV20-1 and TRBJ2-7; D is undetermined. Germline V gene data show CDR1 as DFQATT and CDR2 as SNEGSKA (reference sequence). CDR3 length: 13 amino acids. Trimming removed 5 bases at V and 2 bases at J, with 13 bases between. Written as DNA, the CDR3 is TGCAGTGCTCGCTCAGGTTATGCCTACGAGCAGTACTTC. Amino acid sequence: CSARSGYAYEQYF.

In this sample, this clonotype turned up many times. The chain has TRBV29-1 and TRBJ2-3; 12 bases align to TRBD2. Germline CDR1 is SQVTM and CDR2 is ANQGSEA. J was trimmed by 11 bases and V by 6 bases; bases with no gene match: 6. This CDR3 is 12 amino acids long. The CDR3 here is CSVTSGGEGQYF. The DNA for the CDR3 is TGCAGCGTGACTAGCGGGGGTGAAGGGCAGTATTTT.

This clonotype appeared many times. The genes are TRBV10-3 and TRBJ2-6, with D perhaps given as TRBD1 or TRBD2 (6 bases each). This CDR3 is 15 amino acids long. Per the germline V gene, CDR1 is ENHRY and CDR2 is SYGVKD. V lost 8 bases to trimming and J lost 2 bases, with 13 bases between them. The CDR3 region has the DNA TGTGCCATCCACCCAGGGGAGGCTGGGGCCAACGTCCTGACTTTC. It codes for CAIHPGEAGANVLTF.

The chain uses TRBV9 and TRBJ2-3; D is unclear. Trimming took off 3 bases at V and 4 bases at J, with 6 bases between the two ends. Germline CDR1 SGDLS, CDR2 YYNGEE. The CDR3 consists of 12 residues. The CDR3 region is CASSGRADTQYF. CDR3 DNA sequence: TGTGCCAGCAGCGGTCGGGCAGATACGCAGTATTTT.

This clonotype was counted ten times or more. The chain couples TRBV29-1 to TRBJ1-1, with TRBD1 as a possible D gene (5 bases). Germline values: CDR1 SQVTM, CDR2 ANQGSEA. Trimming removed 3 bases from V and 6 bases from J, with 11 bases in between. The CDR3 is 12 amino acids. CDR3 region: CSVDTGEAEAFF. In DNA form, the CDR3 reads TGCAGCGTTGATACGGGGGAGGCTGAAGCTTTCTTT.

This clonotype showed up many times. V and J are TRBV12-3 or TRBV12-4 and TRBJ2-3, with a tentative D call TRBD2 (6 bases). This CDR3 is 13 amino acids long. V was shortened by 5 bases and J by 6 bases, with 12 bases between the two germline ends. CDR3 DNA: TGTGCCAGCAGTCCTATTGGGGGGGATACGCAGTATTTT. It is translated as CASSPIGGDTQYF.

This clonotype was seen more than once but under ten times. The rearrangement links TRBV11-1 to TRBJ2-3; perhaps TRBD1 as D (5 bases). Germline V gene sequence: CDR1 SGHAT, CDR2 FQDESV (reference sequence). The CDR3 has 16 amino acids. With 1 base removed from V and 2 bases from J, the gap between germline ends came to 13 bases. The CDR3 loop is CASSLDRQFFTDTQYF. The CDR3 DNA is TGTGCCAGCAGCTTAGATAGACAGTTTTTCACAGATACGCAGTATTTT.

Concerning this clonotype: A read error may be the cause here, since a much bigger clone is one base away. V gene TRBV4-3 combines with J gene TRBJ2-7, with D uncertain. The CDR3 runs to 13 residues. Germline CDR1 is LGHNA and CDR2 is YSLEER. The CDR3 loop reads CASSPNVGYEQCF. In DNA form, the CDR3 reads TGCGCCAGCAGCCCAAATGTCGGCTACGAGCAGTGCTTC.

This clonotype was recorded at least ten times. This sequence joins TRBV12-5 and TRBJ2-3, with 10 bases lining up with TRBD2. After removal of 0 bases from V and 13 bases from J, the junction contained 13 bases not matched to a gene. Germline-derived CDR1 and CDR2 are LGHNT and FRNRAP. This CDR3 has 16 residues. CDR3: CASGLVVTSGNGGKYF. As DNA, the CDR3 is TGTGCTAGTGGTTTGGTCGTCACTAGCGGGAACGGAGGGAAGTATTTT.

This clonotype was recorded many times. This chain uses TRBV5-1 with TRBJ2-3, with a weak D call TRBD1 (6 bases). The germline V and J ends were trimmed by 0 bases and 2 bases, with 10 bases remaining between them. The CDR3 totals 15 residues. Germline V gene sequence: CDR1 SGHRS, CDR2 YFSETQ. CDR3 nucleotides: TGCGCCAGCAGCTTGGAACAGGGAGACACAGATACGCAGTATTTT. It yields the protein CASSLEQGDTDTQYF.

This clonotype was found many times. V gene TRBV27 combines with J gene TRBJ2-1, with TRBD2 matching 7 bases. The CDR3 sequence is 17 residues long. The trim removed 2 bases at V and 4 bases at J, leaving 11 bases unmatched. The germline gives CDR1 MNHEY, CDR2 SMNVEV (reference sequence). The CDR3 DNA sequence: TGTGCCAGCAGTTTAAGGGTAGCGGGCCCAGATTACAATGAGCAGTTCTTC. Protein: CASSLRVAGPDYNEQFF.

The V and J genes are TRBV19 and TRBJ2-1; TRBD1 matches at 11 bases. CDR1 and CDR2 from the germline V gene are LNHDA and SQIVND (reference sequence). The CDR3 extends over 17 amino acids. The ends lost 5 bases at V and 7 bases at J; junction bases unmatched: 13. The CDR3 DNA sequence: TGTGCCAGTAGTCTACGGATGGGACAGGGGGTTTGGAATGAGCAGTTCTTC. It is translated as CASSLRMGQGVWNEQFF. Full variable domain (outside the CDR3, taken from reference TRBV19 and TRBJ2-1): DGGITQSPKYLFRKEGQNVTLSCEQNLNHDAMYWYRQDPGQGLRLIYYSQIVNDFQKGDIAEGYSVSREKKESFPLTVTSAQKNPTAFYLCASSLRMGQGVWNEQFFGPGTRLTVL.

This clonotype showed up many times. The CDR3 here is CASSHRLQETQYF. CDR3 sequence (DNA): TGTGCCAGCAGCCACAGGCTTCAAGAGACCCAGTACTTC. The chain couples TRBV25-1 to TRBJ2-5; the D gene is possibly TRBD1 (5 bases). With 6 bases removed from V and 2 bases from J, the gap between germline ends came to 10 bases. The germline gives CDR1 MGHDK, CDR2 SYGVNS. The CDR3 covers 13 residues.

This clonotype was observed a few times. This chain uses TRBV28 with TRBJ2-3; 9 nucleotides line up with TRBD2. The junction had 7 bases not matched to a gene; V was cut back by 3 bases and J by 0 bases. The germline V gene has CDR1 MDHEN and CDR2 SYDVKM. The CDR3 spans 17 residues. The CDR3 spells CASSLLAGRSSTDTQYF. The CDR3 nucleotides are TGTGCCAGCAGTTTGCTAGCGGGGCGATCTAGCACAGATACGCAGTATTTT.

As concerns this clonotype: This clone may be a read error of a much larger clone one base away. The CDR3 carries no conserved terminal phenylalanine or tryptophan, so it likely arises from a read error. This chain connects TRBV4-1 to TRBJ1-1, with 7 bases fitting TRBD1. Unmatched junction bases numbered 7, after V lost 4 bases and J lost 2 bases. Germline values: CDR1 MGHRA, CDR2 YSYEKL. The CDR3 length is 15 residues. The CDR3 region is CASSPKTGTNTEAFL. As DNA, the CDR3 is TGCGCCAGCAGCCCCAAGACAGGGACCAACACTGAAGCTTTCCTT.

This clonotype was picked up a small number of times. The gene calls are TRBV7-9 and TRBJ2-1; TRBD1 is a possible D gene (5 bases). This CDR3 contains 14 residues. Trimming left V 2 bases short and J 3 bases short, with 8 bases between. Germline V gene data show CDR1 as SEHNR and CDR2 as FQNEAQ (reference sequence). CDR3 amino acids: CASSLLRDYNEQFF. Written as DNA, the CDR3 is TGTGCCAGCAGCTTACTCAGGGACTACAATGAGCAGTTCTTC.

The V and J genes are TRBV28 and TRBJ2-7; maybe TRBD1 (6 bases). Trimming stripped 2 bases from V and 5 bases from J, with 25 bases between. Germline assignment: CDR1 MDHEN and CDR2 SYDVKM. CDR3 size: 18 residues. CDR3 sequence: CASSLERPEARGLHEQYF. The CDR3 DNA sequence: TGTGCCAGCAGTTTAGAAAGGCCGGAGGCCAGGGGATTGCACGAGCAGTACTTC.

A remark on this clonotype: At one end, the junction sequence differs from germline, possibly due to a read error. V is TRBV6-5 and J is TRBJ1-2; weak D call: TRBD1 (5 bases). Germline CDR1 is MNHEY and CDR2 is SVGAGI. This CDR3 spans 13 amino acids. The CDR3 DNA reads TGTGCCAGCAGTGGTGGGGACGGCTATGGCCACACCTTC. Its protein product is CASSGGDGYGHTF.